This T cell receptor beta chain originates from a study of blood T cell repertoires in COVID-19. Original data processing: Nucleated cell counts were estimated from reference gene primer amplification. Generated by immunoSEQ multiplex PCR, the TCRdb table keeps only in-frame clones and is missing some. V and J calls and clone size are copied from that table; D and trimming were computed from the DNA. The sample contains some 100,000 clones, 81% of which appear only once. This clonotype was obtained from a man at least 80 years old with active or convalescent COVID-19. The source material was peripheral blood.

The CDR3 protein is CASRTSGGRELFF. In DNA, the CDR3 is TGTGCCAGCAGGACCTCGGGGGGTAGGGAACTGTTTTTT. The chain has TRBV27 and TRBJ1-4, with D perhaps TRBD1 (5 bases). Germline V gene data show CDR1 as MNHEY and CDR2 as SMNVEV (reference sequence). CDR3 length: 13 amino acids. V lost 6 bases to trimming and J lost 12 bases, with 17 bases between them.